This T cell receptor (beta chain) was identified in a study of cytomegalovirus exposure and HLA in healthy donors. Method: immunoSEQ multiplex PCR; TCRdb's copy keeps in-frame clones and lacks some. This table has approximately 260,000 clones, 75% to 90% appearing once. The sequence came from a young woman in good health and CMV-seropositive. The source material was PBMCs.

The CDR3, as DNA: TGTGCCAGCAGTTTTAAGGGACACGGGTCTCTCGACGAGCAGTACTTC. Translated, it gives CASSFKGHGSLDEQYF. V and J are TRBV27 and TRBJ2-7; a possible D gene is TRBD1 (6 bases). Per the germline V gene, CDR1 is MNHEY and CDR2 is SMNVEV (reference sequence). Trimming pared 3 bases from V and 5 bases from J, leaving 20 bases between. CDR3 length: 16 amino acids.